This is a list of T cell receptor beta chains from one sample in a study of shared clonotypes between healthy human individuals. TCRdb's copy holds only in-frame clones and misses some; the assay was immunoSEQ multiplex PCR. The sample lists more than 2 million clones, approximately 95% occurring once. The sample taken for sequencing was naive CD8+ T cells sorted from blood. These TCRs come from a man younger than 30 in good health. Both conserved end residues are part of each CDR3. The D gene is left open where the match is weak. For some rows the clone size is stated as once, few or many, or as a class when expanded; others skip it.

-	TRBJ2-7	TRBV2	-	TGTGCCAGCAGTGAAGCGAAACAGGGATACTACGAGCAGTACTTC	CASSEAKQGYYEQYF
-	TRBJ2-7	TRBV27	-	TGTGCCAGCAGTTTGGTTGCCGCCTCCTACGAGCAGTACTTC	CASSLVAASYEQYF
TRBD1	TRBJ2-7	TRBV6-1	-	TGTGCCACCAGACAGGGGGAATCCTACGAGCAGTACTTC	CATRQGESYEQYF
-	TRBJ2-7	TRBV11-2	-	TGTGCCAGCAGCTTAGTACGGACGAGCTCCTACGAGCAGTACTTC	CASSLVRTSSYEQYF
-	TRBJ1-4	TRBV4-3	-	TGCGCCAGCAGCCAAGAACAGTTCGGGGATCTTGCGGAGGAAAAACTGTTTTTT	CASSQEQFGDLAEEKLFF
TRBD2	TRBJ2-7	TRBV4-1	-	TGCGCCAGCAGCCAAGATCTTGCGCCTAGCGGCTCCTACGAGCAGTACTTC	CASSQDLAPSGSYEQYF
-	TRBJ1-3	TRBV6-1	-	TGTGCCAGCAGTGACCGGACAAGCCTGGTTGGGACCATATATTTT	CASSDRTSLVGTIYF
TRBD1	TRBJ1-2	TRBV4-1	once	TGCGCCAGCAGTCAAAGGACAGGAGACTATGGCTACACCTTC	CASSQRTGDYGYTF
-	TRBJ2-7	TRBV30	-	TGTGCCTTCGAAGGGAGACGGTACGAGCAGTACTTC	CAFEGRRYEQYF
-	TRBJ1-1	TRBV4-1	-	TGCGCCAGCAGCCAAGACGGCAGGCTCACTGAAGCTTTCTTT	CASSQDGRLTEAFF
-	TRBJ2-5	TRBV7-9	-	TGTGCCAGCAGCTTAGTTGGGGGGCAAGAGACCCAGTACTTC	CASSLVGGQETQYF
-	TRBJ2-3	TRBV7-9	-	TGTGCCAGCAGGGTCACCACAGATACGCAGTATTTT	CASRVTTDTQYF
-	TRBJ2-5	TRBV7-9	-	TGTGCCAGCAGCGGAGGGGTAGCATGGACCCAGTACTTC	CASSGGVAWTQYF
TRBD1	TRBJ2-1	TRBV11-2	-	TGTGCCAGCAGCTTAGGACAGGGTAGGGACAATGAGCAGTTCTTC	CASSLGQGRDNEQFF
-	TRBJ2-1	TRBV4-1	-	TGCGCCAGCAGCCACCACAATGAGCAGTTCTTC	CASSHHNEQFF
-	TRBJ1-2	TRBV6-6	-	TGTGCCAGCAGTTACGTGGGGGGTAACGGCTACACCTTC	CASSYVGGNGYTF
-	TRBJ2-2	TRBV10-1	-	TGCGCCAGCAGTGAATCCAGGTTCCCGAACACCGGGGAGCTGTTTTTT	CASSESRFPNTGELFF
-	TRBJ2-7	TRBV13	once	TGTGCCAGCAGCTTAGGCCTAGTGGCAGGCGAGCAGTACTTC	CASSLGLVAGEQYF
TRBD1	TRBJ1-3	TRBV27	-	TGTGCCAGCAGTTCGGGACAGGGCGCTGGAAACACCATATATTTT	CASSSGQGAGNTIYF
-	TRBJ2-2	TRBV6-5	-	TGTGCCAGCTCTCCGGGGAGCGGGGAGCTGTTTTTT	CASSPGSGELFF
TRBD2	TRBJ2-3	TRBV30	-	TGTGCCTGGACCCTGGGGGGGACGGGGGATACGCAGTATTTT	CAWTLGGTGDTQYF
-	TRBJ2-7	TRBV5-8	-	TGTGCCAGCAGCTTTCTGGATCCGGGACTGGTAACCTACGAGCAGTACTTC	CASSFLDPGLVTYEQYF
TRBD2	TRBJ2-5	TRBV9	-	TGTGCCAGCAGCGTAACTAGCGGGAACTTGGAGACCCAGTACTTC	CASSVTSGNLETQYF
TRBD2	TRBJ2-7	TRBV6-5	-	TGTGCCAGCAGTTACGGGACTAGCGGCGAGCAGTACTTC	CASSYGTSGEQYF
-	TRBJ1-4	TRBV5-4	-	TGTGCCAGCAGTCCGGAAGGGTGGGAGGGTGAAAAACTGTTTTTT	CASSPEGWEGEKLFF
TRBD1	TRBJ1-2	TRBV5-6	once	TGTGCCAGCAGCACCGGACAGGGTATCGCGGGCTACACCTTC	CASSTGQGIAGYTF
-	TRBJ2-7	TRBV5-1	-	TGCGCCAGCAGCTTGAAGGGGGACTCCTACGAGCAGTACTTC	CASSLKGDSYEQYF
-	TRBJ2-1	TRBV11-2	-	TGTGCCAGCAGCTTAGATCGCGACCATGAGCAGTTCTTC	CASSLDRDHEQFF
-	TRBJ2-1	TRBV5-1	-	TGCGCCAGCAGCTTGGATTCAGCCGCCCTCAATGAGCAGTTCTTC	CASSLDSAALNEQFF
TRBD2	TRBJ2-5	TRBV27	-	TGTGCCAGCAGGGGACTAGCGGGCCCAGGGACCCAGTACTTC	CASRGLAGPGTQYF
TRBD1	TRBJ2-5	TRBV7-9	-	TGTGCCAGCAGCTCGCCAAACAGGGGGATCGAAGAGACCCAGTACTTC	CASSSPNRGIEETQYF
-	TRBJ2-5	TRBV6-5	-	TGTGCCACATCTCCCACTCAAGCAAGCGTGACCCAGTACTTC	CATSPTQASVTQYF
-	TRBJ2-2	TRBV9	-	TGTGCCAGCAGCGTAGAGGGTGGAGGGACCGGGGAGCTGTTTTTT	CASSVEGGGTGELFF
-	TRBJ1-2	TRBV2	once	TGTGCCAGCAGTGAAGACGCTACAGATTACACCTTC	CASSEDATDYTF
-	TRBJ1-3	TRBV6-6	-	TGTGCCAGCAGCCTAGACAGTAGCTCTGGAAACACCATATATTTT	CASSLDSSSGNTIYF
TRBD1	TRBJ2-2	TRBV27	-	TGTGCCAGCAGCCCCGCCGGGACAGGGGGCTGGGGGGAGCTGTTTTTT	CASSPAGTGGWGELFF